The 11 T cell receptor beta chains below come from one sample, sequenced in a study of blood T cell repertoires in COVID-19. Clones were sequenced by immunoSEQ multiplex PCR, and TCRdb holds only the in-frame ones, with some missing. The profile shows around 180,000 clones, roughly 91% of them singletons. The sample consisted of peripheral blood. The receptor set was obtained from a human donor in a cohort sampled during active COVID-19.

V gene TRBV11-2 combines with J gene TRBJ2-7; TRBD2 matches 12 bases. The germline CDR1 and CDR2 sequences are SGHAT and FQNNGV. Trimming cost V 2 bases and J 3 bases; bases outside gene matches: 5. The CDR3 runs 16 residues. The CDR3 protein is CASSLSTSGGLYEQYF. The CDR3 DNA is TGTGCCAGCAGCTTATCGACTAGCGGGGGCCTCTACGAGCAGTACTTC.

This clone was seen a single time. This chain links TRBV30 with TRBJ2-1; possible D gene TRBD2, 6 bases. Per the germline V gene, CDR1 is GTSNPN and CDR2 is SVGIG (reference sequence). V was shortened by 2 bases and J by 1 base, with 15 bases between the two germline ends. The CDR3 is made up of 16 amino acids. CDR3 sequence (DNA): TGTGCCTGGAGTATCCCCCCAAGCGGGTCCTACAATGAGCAGTTCTTC. This codes for CAWSIPPSGSYNEQFF.

V and J are TRBV4-3 and TRBJ1-6; TRBD1 matches 8 bases. V was pared by 0 bases and J by 7 bases, with 2 bases of the junction left unmatched. This CDR3 is built from 15 residues. Germline CDR1 is LGHNA and CDR2 is YSLEER. The CDR3 DNA reads as TGCGCCAGCAGCCAAGATGACAGGGGAAATTCACCCCTCCACTTT. Translation gives CASSQDDRGNSPLHF.

The chain couples TRBV3-1 (or the pseudogene TRBV3-2) to TRBJ2-7, with 10 nucleotides matching TRBD2. From germline, CDR1 is LGHDT and CDR2 YNNKEL (reference sequence). Germline trimming cut 0 bases from V and 6 bases from J; bases unmatched to any gene: 5. This CDR3 has 15 residues. The CDR3 DNA reads as TGTGCCAGCAGCCAAGATCCCCTAGCGGGAGCCGAGCAGTACTTC. Translating gives CASSQDPLAGAEQYF.

This clone was detected once. The chain employs TRBV11-2 and TRBJ1-2; 7 bases fit TRBD1. The CDR3 runs to 13 residues. With 4 bases clipped from V and 8 bases from J, the junction kept 7 bases outside the gene matches. CDR1 SGHAT and CDR2 FQNNGV come from the germline V gene. The CDR3 sequence: CASSYRDSGGYTF. The CDR3 DNA follows: TGTGCCAGCAGCTACCGGGACAGTGGCGGCTACACCTTC.

The chain has TRBV5-1 and TRBJ2-7; a possible D gene is TRBD1 (6 bases). This CDR3 has 14 residues. Germline V gene lookup returns CDR1 SGHRS and CDR2 YFSETQ. Trimming shortened V by 3 bases and J by 0 bases, and 10 bases separated the two germline ends. CDR3 nucleotides: TGCGCCAGCAGCTCGCAGGGGAACTCCTACGAGCAGTACTTC. It is translated as CASSSQGNSYEQYF.

This clone was seen only a few times. The chain employs TRBV2 and TRBJ2-5; the match to TRBD2 covers 11 bases. CDR3 length equals 14 residues. Germline lookup yields CDR1 SNHLY and CDR2 FYNNEI. DNA of the CDR3: TGTGCTTTGGGGACTAGCGGCTTCCAAGAGACCCAGTACTTC. It encodes CALGTSGFQETQYF.

This clone has a single count. The gene calls are TRBV5-1 and TRBJ1-6, with D tentatively TRBD1 (6 bases). The CDR3 length is 16 residues. Per germline, CDR1 SGHRS and CDR2 YFSETQ. V was trimmed by 0 bases and J by 8 bases, leaving 15 bases between them. The CDR3 nucleotides are TGCGCCAGCAGCTTGGCACTGACAGGAACGGATTCACCCCTCCACTTT. Protein: CASSLALTGTDSPLHF.

This clone appeared a single time. The rearrangement uses TRBV9 and TRBJ2-7; 11 bases map to TRBD1. J gave up 3 bases and V 0 bases, and 8 bases lay outside the gene matches. Germline V gene sequence: CDR1 SGDLS, CDR2 YYNGEE. The CDR3 extends over 17 amino acids. CDR3 amino acids: CASSVAGDRGLNYEQYF. CDR3 in DNA: TGTGCCAGCAGCGTAGCTGGGGACAGGGGGTTAAACTACGAGCAGTACTTC.

The J gene is TRBJ2-1, the V gene TRBV20-1; possibly TRBD1 for D (6 bases). The V gene lost 3 bases and the J gene lost 0 bases, with 12 bases spanning the gap. Per germline, CDR1 DFQATT and CDR2 SNEGSKA (reference sequence). The CDR3 is 15 amino acids. The CDR3 DNA follows: TGCAGTGCTAGTGGGACAACGAGCTCCTACAATGAGCAGTTCTTC. Translation: CSASGTTSSYNEQFF.

V usage is TRBV5-1 and J usage is TRBJ2-2, with D possibly being TRBD2 (6 bases). Trimming pared 0 bases from V and 3 bases from J, leaving 18 bases between. Germline CDR1 is SGHRS and CDR2 is YFSETQ. The CDR3 spans 18 residues. The CDR3, as DNA: TGCGCCAGCAGCTTGGGCGTTTCGCGGGGTTCGGACACCGGGGAGCTGTTTTTT. It codes for CASSLGVSRGSDTGELFF. Drawing the rest from reference TRBV5-1 and TRBJ2-2, the complete variable domain is KAGVTQTPRYLIKTRGQQVTLSCSPISGHRSVSWYQQTPGQGLQFLFEYFSETQRNKGNFPGRFSGRQFSNSRSEMNVSTLELGDSALYLCASSLGVSRGSDTGELFFGEGSRLTVL.